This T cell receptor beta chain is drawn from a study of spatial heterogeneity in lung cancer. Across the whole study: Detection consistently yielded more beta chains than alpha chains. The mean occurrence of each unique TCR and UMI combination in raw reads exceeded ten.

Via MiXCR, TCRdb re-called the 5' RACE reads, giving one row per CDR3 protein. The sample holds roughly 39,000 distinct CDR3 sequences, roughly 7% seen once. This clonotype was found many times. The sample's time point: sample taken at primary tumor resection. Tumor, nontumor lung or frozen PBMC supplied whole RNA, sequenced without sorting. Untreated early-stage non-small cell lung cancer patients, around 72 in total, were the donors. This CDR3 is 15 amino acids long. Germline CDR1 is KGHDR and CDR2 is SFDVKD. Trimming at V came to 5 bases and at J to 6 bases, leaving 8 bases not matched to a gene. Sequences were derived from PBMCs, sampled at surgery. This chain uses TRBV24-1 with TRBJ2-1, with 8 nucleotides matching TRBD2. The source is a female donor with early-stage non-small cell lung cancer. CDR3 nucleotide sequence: TGTGCCACCAGTGTGCGCGGGGGGCCCGGCAATGAGCAGTTCTTC. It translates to CATSVRGGPGNEQFF.